The 22 T cell receptor beta chains listed next were all sequenced from one sample in a study of metastatic and nonmetastatic thyroid tumors. Thyroid surgery was preceded by no treatment in any patient. TCRdb reprocessed the PCR reads via MiXCR. The repertoire holds some 20,000 clones, with over 9.5% as singletons. The sequenced sample consisted of blood. Receptor source: a female donor with papillary thyroid cancer or a benign thyroid nodule (not recorded which). Some clones in this sample may be carry-over from other donors' samples.

This clone was counted at least ten times. Other DNA sequences in the sample encode the same CDR3. This chain joins TRBV19 and TRBJ1-1; tentative D call: TRBD1 (6 bases). CDR1 and CDR2 from the germline V gene are LNHDA and SQIVND (reference sequence). With 10 bases removed from V and 6 bases from J, the gap between germline ends came to 15 bases. This CDR3 is 12 amino acids long. The CDR3 sequence is CATQPGVAEAFF. Here the CDR3 DNA reads TGTGCCACACAACCAGGGGTCGCTGAAGCTTTCTTT.

This clone was picked up a small number of times. The CDR3 here is CASSFRRSTAWYNEQFF. The DNA for the CDR3 is TGTGCCAGCAGCTTCAGGCGATCAACCGCTTGGTACAATGAGCAGTTCTTC. This sequence joins TRBV5-6 and TRBJ2-1; D ambiguous. Germline V lookup: CDR1 SGHDT, CDR2 YYEEEE. This CDR3 has 17 residues. Trimming removed 2 bases from V and 4 bases from J, with 19 bases in between.

As for this clone: This may be a read error, as it is one base from a much larger clone. The V and J genes are TRBV9 and TRBJ2-2; D is ambiguous. The CDR3 covers 16 residues. Per germline, CDR1 SGDLS and CDR2 YYNGEE. Trimming pared 4 bases from V and 0 bases from J, leaving 13 bases between. Here the CDR3 DNA reads TGTGCCAGCAGCTCTTCCGGACGGACGAACACCGGGGAGCTGTTTTTT. It specifies CASSSSGRTNTGELFF.

Regarding this clone: Just one base apart from a much larger clone, this may be a read error. This same CDR3 is encoded by further DNA sequences in the sample. The chain carries TRBV7-6 and TRBJ2-1, with D possibly TRBD2 on 5 matching bases. The V gene lost 9 bases and the J gene lost 4 bases, with 16 bases spanning the gap. CDR3 length equals 14 residues. Germline loops: CDR1 SGHVS, CDR2 FNYEAQ. The CDR3 coding sequence is TGTGCCAGTACCCGGGAATCATCGTACAATGAGCAGTTCTTC. Translating gives CASTRESSYNEQFF.

As concerns this clone: Other DNA variants within this sample encode the same CDR3. The genes are TRBV20-1 and TRBJ2-4; 8 bases match TRBD2. The J segment lost 9 bases and the V segment lost 6 bases, leaving 4 bases of the junction unmatched. The CDR3 length is 11 residues. The germline gives CDR1 DFQATT, CDR2 SNEGSKA (reference sequence). This CDR3 is CSAGGGTIQYF. CDR3 nucleotide sequence: TGCAGTGCCGGGGGGGGGACCATTCAGTACTTC.

This clone was recorded many times. A read error is possible here, since a much larger clone lies one base away. This chain connects TRBV28 to TRBJ2-7; 7 nucleotides line up with TRBD1. Trimming removed 5 bases from V and 4 bases from J; junction bases left unmatched: 8. The germline gives CDR1 MDHEN, CDR2 SYDVKM. The CDR3 consists of 14 residues. This chain's CDR3 is CASSPGTDSYEQYF. As DNA, the CDR3 is TGTGCCAGCAGTCCCGGGACAGACTCATACGAGCAGTACTTC.

This clone was counted many times. In the same sample, other DNA sequences code for this CDR3. The chain has TRBV29-1 and TRBJ2-2; 7 bases align to TRBD1. This CDR3 contains 14 residues. CDR1 is SQVTM and CDR2 is ANQGSEA in the germline V gene. The ends lost 7 bases at V and 4 bases at J; junction bases unmatched: 9. The CDR3, as DNA: TGCAGCGCAGGACCGGGACAGCCCACCGGGGAGCTGTTTTTT. This translates into CSAGPGQPTGELFF.

In this sample, this clone turned up many times. This rearrangement joins TRBV5-1 to TRBJ2-2; 7 bases match TRBD1. The CDR3 length is 14 residues. After removal of 4 bases from V and 7 bases from J, the junction contained 7 bases not matched to a gene. The V gene's germline CDR1 is SGHRS and CDR2 YFSETQ. CDR3 protein: CASSPVQGVGELFF. CDR3 sequence (DNA): TGCGCCAGCAGCCCGGTCCAGGGGGTCGGGGAGCTGTTTTTT.

This clone has at least ten counts. The gene calls are TRBV4-3 and TRBJ2-7; 12 bases match TRBD1. Losses at the gene ends were 0 bases for V and 6 bases for J; bases not matched to a gene: 3. Germline V gene data show CDR1 as LGHNA and CDR2 as YSLEER. This CDR3 region has 15 residues. The CDR3 coding sequence is TGCGCCAGCAGCCAAGATCTGGGACAGGGGGCCGAGCAGTACTTC. Amino acids: CASSQDLGQGAEQYF.

The table lists this clone with many counts. CDR3 coding DNA: TGTGCCAGTACCCCTGGGGGAACTGAAGCTTTCTTT. This sequence encodes CASTPGGTEAFF. This chain connects TRBV19 to TRBJ1-1, with a weak D call TRBD1 (5 bases). Trimming took 7 bases from V and 5 from J, leaving 11 bases between them. CDR1 is LNHDA, CDR2 SQIVND, per germline (reference sequence). This CDR3 region has 12 residues.

This clone was seen many times. The genes are TRBV5-1 and TRBJ2-1; 10 bases align to TRBD1. In germline, CDR1 is SGHRS, CDR2 YFSETQ. With V trimmed by 3 bases and J by 7 bases, 4 bases remained unmatched. This CDR3 region has 14 residues. This CDR3 reads CASSSGTGENEQFF. The CDR3 DNA follows: TGCGCCAGCAGCTCTGGGACAGGGGAAAATGAGCAGTTCTTC. The full variable domain, rest sourced from reference TRBV5-1 and TRBJ2-1, is KAGVTQTPRYLIKTRGQQVTLSCSPISGHRSVSWYQQTPGQGLQFLFEYFSETQRNKGNFPGRFSGRQFSNSRSEMNVSTLELGDSALYLCASSSGTGENEQFFGPGTRLTVL.

The rearrangement links TRBV27 to TRBJ1-5; D is possibly TRBD1 (6 bases). The CDR3 totals 14 residues. V lost 5 bases and J 11 bases, leaving 19 bases between the germline ends. Germline V gene data show CDR1 as MNHEY and CDR2 as SMNVEV (reference sequence). CDR3 nucleotides: TGTGCCAGCAGTCCCTGTACAGGGCAAGAGACCCAGCATTTT. This sequence encodes CASSPCTGQETQHF.

This clone was seen only a few times. The chain couples TRBV6-1 to TRBJ2-5, with D perhaps being TRBD1 or TRBD2 (5 bases each). V was trimmed by 5 bases and J by 2 bases, leaving 15 bases between them. CDR1 is MNHNS and CDR2 is SASEGT in the germline V gene. CDR3 length equals 15 residues. CDR3 sequence (DNA): TGTGCCAGCAGTCGTCGAGGGACGGGGCAAGAGACCCAGTACTTC. Translated: CASSRRGTGQETQYF.

This clone has just a few counts. The CDR3 loop is CSAMATGPRVRLQETQYF. CDR3 DNA sequence: TGCAGTGCTATGGCGACGGGACCCAGAGTTAGATTACAAGAGACCCAGTACTTC. The rearrangement links TRBV20-1 to TRBJ2-5; D possibly uses TRBD1 or TRBD2 (5 bases each). The CDR3 is 18 amino acids. Germline V lookup: CDR1 DFQATT, CDR2 SNEGSKA (reference sequence). V dropped 4 bases and J dropped 2 bases, with 26 bases sitting between them.

In regard to this clone: Since a much larger clone is just one base distant, this may be a read error. The chain carries TRBV19 and TRBJ2-1; D not certain. The V end was cut by 7 bases, the J end by 3 bases, with 13 bases between. Germline values: CDR1 LNHDA, CDR2 SQIVND (reference sequence). CDR3 length equals 14 residues. The CDR3 is CASKAMEDYNEQFF. CDR3 bases: TGTGCCAGTAAGGCAATGGAAGACTACAATGAGCAGTTCTTC.

To note about this clone: Germline and junction disagree at one end, which may indicate a read error. The chain joins TRBV6-2 or TRBV6-3 to TRBJ2-2; D is possibly TRBD2 (5 bases). Germline V CDR1 and CDR2: MNHEY, SVGEGT. The length of the CDR3 is 14 residues. CDR3 in DNA: TGTGCCAGCAGGAGAAATAGTCTTCCCGGGGAGATGTTTTTT. Amino acid sequence: CASRRNSLPGEMFF.

This clone was detected ten times or more. V and J are TRBV7-9 and TRBJ1-1, with 11 bases that match TRBD1. CDR3 length: 14 amino acids. CDR1 SEHNR and CDR2 FQNEAQ come from the germline V gene (reference sequence). Losses at the gene ends were 2 bases for V and 6 bases for J; bases not matched to a gene: 2. CDR3 bases: TGTGCCAGCAGCTTATGGACAGGGGGCTCTGAAGCTTTCTTT. This encodes CASSLWTGGSEAFF.

This clone has ten or more counts. V gene TRBV7-9 combines with J gene TRBJ2-7, with D hard to call. The V end lost 0 bases, the J end lost 4 bases, and 10 bases lay between the germline ends. The CDR3 has 14 amino acids. Germline CDR1 and CDR2: SEHNR and FQNEAQ (reference sequence). The CDR3 protein is CASSLAKADYEQYF. CDR3 sequence (DNA): TGTGCCAGCAGCTTAGCGAAGGCAGATTACGAGCAGTACTTC.

This clone was observed many times. This chain links TRBV28 with TRBJ1-5, with D perhaps TRBD1 (5 bases). The CDR3 extends over 14 amino acids. V was pared by 5 bases and J by 7 bases, with 15 bases between. The germline gives CDR1 MDHEN, CDR2 SYDVKM. This chain's CDR3 is CASSPRGRGQPQHF. The CDR3 coding sequence is TGTGCCAGCAGTCCTAGGGGTAGAGGACAGCCCCAGCATTTT.

This clone was picked up many times. The genes are TRBV2 and TRBJ2-7; perhaps TRBD1 as D (8 bases). The CDR3 loop spans 17 amino acids. Germline CDR1 SNHLY, CDR2 FYNNEI. The V end lost 7 bases, the J end lost 4 bases, and 26 bases lay between the germline ends. The chain's CDR3 is CASKGGMDREGSYEQYF. The CDR3, as DNA: TGTGCCAGCAAAGGAGGTATGGACAGGGAGGGATCTTACGAGCAGTACTTC.

This clone was seen more than once but under ten times. The chain employs TRBV24-1 and TRBJ2-7; TRBD1 matches 9 bases. Germline CDR1 KGHDR, CDR2 SFDVKD. The CDR3 sequence is 14 residues long. Trimming at V came to 3 bases and at J to 6 bases, leaving 5 bases not matched to a gene. The CDR3 sequence: CATSDRSQGAEQYF. Written as DNA, the CDR3 is TGTGCCACCAGTGATCGGTCACAGGGGGCCGAGCAGTACTTC.

Note on this clone: A much more abundant neighbour one base away suggests this may be a read error. The genes are TRBV5-5 and TRBJ2-1; possible D gene TRBD2, 7 bases. This CDR3 is 15 amino acids long. V was pared by 6 bases and J by 8 bases, with 21 bases between. CDR1 SGHKS and CDR2 YYEKEE come from the germline V gene (reference sequence). The CDR3, as DNA: TGTGCCAGCATCTTTCCTGCCGGGGGGCTCGATGAGCAGTTCTTC. Its translation: CASIFPAGGLDEQFF.